The following is a T cell receptor beta chain sequence with its context. Germline V gene data show CDR1 as SGHRS and CDR2 as YFSETQ. This CDR3 has 17 amino acids. J was trimmed by 5 bases and V by 4 bases; bases with no gene match: 12. Using immunoSEQ multiplex PCR, the repertoire was profiled, and TCRdb retains in-frame clones only, with some absent. The sample shows about 180,000 clones, around 84% of them seen only once. These data originate in a study of blood T cell repertoires in COVID-19. Study-level information: Material from acute and convalescent COVID-19 was sourced from the United States, Italy and Spain. The cDNA or gDNA used as material had been derived from T cells, B-cell-depleted T cells, or PBMCs.

The chain carries TRBV5-1 and TRBJ2-3; TRBD2 agrees at 11 bases. This receptor was obtained from a man aged 50-59 years who had recovered from COVID-19. The specimen sequenced was PBMCs or T cells enriched from blood (not recorded which). The CDR3 loop reads CASSPLIAGGPGDTQYF. As DNA, the CDR3 is TGCGCCAGCAGCCCCTTGATAGCGGGGGGGCCAGGAGATACGCAGTATTTT.